Below are 7 T cell receptor beta chains sequenced from a single sample in a study of blood T cells in healthy people across ages (dated by TCRdb to the mid-2010s). Library construction relied on 5' RACE. The data were produced on an Illumina HiSeq 2500. A second roughly 6 to 11 cycle PCR used a sample-barcoded 5' primer and a J-beta primer mix. Using fastp at Q25 and MiXCR, TCRdb reprocessed the public reads and kept productive beta chains. Each record represents a unique CDR3 protein, reported with the most common genes and DNA among its rows. The sample table shows 1.5 million to 2 million distinct CDR3 sequences, and 40% to 55% are seen once. The top ten clones comprise more than 2% of the sample. Sequencing was done on a sample of blood. The receptors were sampled from a woman in her forties in good health.

J is TRBJ1-6 and V is TRBV7-2; unclear D gene. Looked up from germline, CDR1 is SGHTA and CDR2 is FQGNSA. There are 16 residues in the CDR3. V dropped 2 bases and J dropped 7 bases, with 15 bases sitting between them. CDR3 amino acids: CASSLMRAGGNSPLHF. The CDR3 DNA reads TGTGCCAGCAGCTTAATGAGGGCCGGTGGGAATTCACCCCTCCACTTT.

This clonotype came up a few times. The V call is TRBV7-2, the J call TRBJ2-5; 9 nucleotides match TRBD1. From germline, CDR1 is SGHTA and CDR2 FQGNSA. The CDR3 sequence is 16 residues long. V dropped 1 base and J dropped 1; count of bases not matched to a gene: 4. This CDR3 is CASSLGGQGSQETQYF. The CDR3 nucleotides read TGTGCCAGCAGCTTAGGGGGACAGGGATCCCAAGAGACCCAGTACTTC.

This clonotype came up once. The rearrangement uses TRBV5-1 and TRBJ2-1; TRBD2 matches 8 bases. The J call may be mistaken, given a closer DNA end match to TRBJ2-7. The CDR3 contains 17 residues. Germline loops: CDR1 SGHRS, CDR2 YFSETQ. In DNA form, the CDR3 reads TGCGCCAGCAGCTCCCTTGGGGGAGCGGGGGTGCACAATGAGCAGTACTTC. Its translation is CASSSLGGAGVHNEQYF.

The chain recombines TRBV6-5 with TRBJ1-2, with 8 bases fitting TRBD1. The CDR3 is 15 amino acids. The trim removed 6 bases at V and 2 bases at J, leaving 8 bases unmatched. In germline, CDR1 is MNHEY, CDR2 SVGAGI. The DNA for the CDR3 is TGTGCCAGCAGGAACAGGGGGGGGGGCAACTATGGCTACACCTTC. It encodes CASRNRGGGNYGYTF.

The V call is TRBV24-1, the J call TRBJ2-3; either TRBD1 or TRBD2 may fit D (5 bases each). V lost 2 bases and J 2 bases, leaving 13 bases between the germline ends. The CDR3 is 16 amino acids. Germline V lookup: CDR1 KGHDR, CDR2 SFDVKD. CDR3 bases: TGTGCCACCAGTGATTGGGGACGGGGCTACACAGATACGCAGTATTTT. Its protein is CATSDWGRGYTDTQYF.

The gene calls are TRBV7-9 and TRBJ1-5, with D uncertain. V gave up 3 bases and J gave up 4 bases, with 10 bases separating them. This CDR3 spans 14 amino acids. CDR1 is SEHNR and CDR2 is FQNEAQ in the germline V gene (reference sequence). CDR3 bases: TGTGCCAGCAGCTTTGAGTCCAGAAATCAGCCCCAGCATTTT. It translates to CASSFESRNQPQHF.

The chain joins TRBV5-1 to TRBJ1-6; D remains unclear. V lost 0 bases to trimming and J lost 7 bases, with 8 bases between them. CDR3 length: 14 residues. Germline CDR1 and CDR2: SGHRS and YFSETQ. This CDR3 is CASSLEMSNSPLHF. For the CDR3, the DNA is TGCGCCAGCAGCTTGGAAATGTCGAATTCACCCCTCCACTTT. Using reference TRBV5-1 and TRBJ1-6 for the parts outside the CDR3, the full variable domain is KAGVTQTPRYLIKTRGQQVTLSCSPISGHRSVSWYQQTPGQGLQFLFEYFSETQRNKGNFPGRFSGRQFSNSRSEMNVSTLELGDSALYLCASSLEMSNSPLHFGNGTRLTVT.